These 25 T cell receptor beta chains originate from one sample sequenced in a study of blood T cell repertoires in COVID-19. Repertoires were generated with immunoSEQ multiplex PCR, while TCRdb's copy carries only in-frame clones and drops some. The sample contains approximately 280,000 clones, approximately 80% of which appear only once. The sample taken for sequencing was PBMCs or T cells enriched from blood (not recorded which). The source of these receptors is a man aged 35 to 55 who had been exposed to COVID-19.

The V gene is TRBV2, the J gene TRBJ1-2; 8 positions match TRBD1. Germline lookup yields CDR1 SNHLY and CDR2 FYNNEI. There are 12 residues in the CDR3. V lost 5 bases to trimming and J lost 8 bases; unmatched junction nucleotides: 4. CDR3 in amino acids: CASSPTGDGYTF. The DNA of the CDR3 is TGTGCCAGCAGTCCGACAGGGGACGGCTACACCTTC.

The chain recombines TRBV27 with TRBJ1-1; the D is unclear. Trimming pared 6 bases from V and 1 base from J, leaving 9 bases between. This CDR3 is built from 13 residues. Germline loops: CDR1 MNHEY, CDR2 SMNVEV (reference sequence). In nucleotides, the CDR3 is TGTGCCAGCAGGAACCCGGGGAACACTGAAGCTTTCTTT. It specifies CASRNPGNTEAFF.

This chain uses TRBV11-2 with TRBJ2-7, with TRBD2 identical over 12 bases. This CDR3 comprises 15 residues. Germline values: CDR1 SGHAT, CDR2 FQNNGV. The J segment lost 6 bases and the V segment lost 5 bases, leaving 8 bases of the junction unmatched. CDR3 amino acids: CASSPRLAGAAEQYF. CDR3 DNA: TGTGCCAGCAGCCCCCGACTAGCGGGAGCGGCCGAGCAGTACTTC.

The chain is built from TRBV6-4 and TRBJ2-1; 7 positions match TRBD1. Trimming at V came to 4 bases and at J to 10 bases, leaving 7 bases not matched to a gene. The CDR3 spans 13 residues. Germline V lookup: CDR1 MRHNA, CDR2 SNTAGT. The CDR3 loop is CASSVLPQGEQFF. Written as DNA, the CDR3 is TGTGCCAGCAGTGTCCTGCCACAGGGGGAGCAGTTCTTC.

The chain uses TRBV10-3 and TRBJ2-2, with D perhaps matching TRBD1 (5 bases). The CDR3 is 16 residues long. Germline V gene sequence: CDR1 ENHRY, CDR2 SYGVKD. Trimming stripped 5 bases from V and 6 bases from J, with 19 bases between. The CDR3 nucleotides are TGTGCCATCAGTAAATCTACAGGACCTCGGGCCGGGGAGCTGTTTTTT. Translation gives CAISKSTGPRAGELFF.

The chain recombines TRBV19 with TRBJ1-2, with 9 nucleotides matching TRBD1. Germline V gene sequence: CDR1 LNHDA, CDR2 SQIVND (reference sequence). The V gene end was trimmed by 6 bases and the J gene end by 5 bases; junction bases not matched to a gene: 7. This CDR3 region has 14 residues. The DNA of the CDR3 is TGTGCCAGTAGACCCCGGGACAGGGCTTATGGCTACACCTTC. Amino acid sequence: CASRPRDRAYGYTF.

V is TRBV10-3 and J is TRBJ1-1; D gene unclear. Germline V gene sequence: CDR1 ENHRY, CDR2 SYGVKD. The length of the CDR3 is 15 residues. Trimming shortened V by 3 bases and J by 6 bases, and 17 bases separated the two germline ends. CDR3 nucleotide sequence: TGTGCCATCAGTGATAAGGGCCGGCGGGATCCTGAAGCTTTCTTT. Translation gives CAISDKGRRDPEAFF.

The V call is TRBV27, the J call TRBJ1-2; TRBD1 might be the D (6 bases). The CDR3 has 14 amino acids. The germline CDR1 and CDR2 sequences are MNHEY and SMNVEV (reference sequence). Trimming took 6 bases from V and 1 from J, leaving 12 bases between them. CDR3 in amino acids: CASSLKGGNYGYTF. CDR3 sequence (DNA): TGTGCCAGCAGCCTAAAAGGGGGTAACTATGGCTACACCTTC.

The chain uses TRBV7-8 and TRBJ1-3; 9 bases are shared with TRBD1. The CDR3 runs 15 residues. Germline V gene lookup returns CDR1 SGHVS and CDR2 FQNEAQ. V dropped 5 bases and J dropped 1; count of bases not matched to a gene: 3. CDR3 in DNA: TGTGCCAGCAGCAACGACAGGGGGTCTGGAAACACCATATATTTT. This codes for CASSNDRGSGNTIYF.

J is TRBJ1-2 and V is TRBV18; 8 nucleotides agree with TRBD1. This CDR3 has 15 amino acids. The germline V gene has CDR1 KGHSH and CDR2 LQKENI. The V segment lost 5 bases and the J segment 7 bases; nucleotides outside the gene matches: 12. The CDR3 protein is CASSTGQGSLSGYTF. The DNA of the CDR3 is TGTGCCAGCTCAACAGGACAGGGAAGTTTGAGTGGCTACACCTTC.

The CDR3 DNA sequence: TGTGCCAGCATACAGAACACTGAAGCTTTCTTT. Protein product: CASIQNTEAFF. This chain uses TRBV28 with TRBJ1-1; D gene unclear. V was shortened by 7 bases and J by 1 base, with 4 bases between the two germline ends. This CDR3 spans 11 amino acids. Germline V gene lookup returns CDR1 MDHEN and CDR2 SYDVKM.

The rearrangement uses TRBV3-1 (or the pseudogene TRBV3-2) and TRBJ1-3, with D hard to call. CDR3 length: 16 amino acids. Germline values: CDR1 LGHDT, CDR2 YNNKEL (reference sequence). The V and J ends lost 4 bases and 5 bases respectively, with 18 bases between them. CDR3 nucleotide sequence: TGTGCCAGCAGCCGTAGTCGAGGGAGTGAAAGAAACACCATATATTTT. This gives the protein CASSRSRGSERNTIYF.

The chain has TRBV24-1 and TRBJ2-1, with TRBD1 as a possible D gene (5 bases). The CDR3 consists of 18 residues. Germline V gives CDR1 KGHDR, CDR2 SFDVKD. Trimming removed 2 bases from V and 3 bases from J, with 19 bases in between. CDR3 amino acids: CATSDSPFGALIYNEQFF. As DNA, the CDR3 is TGTGCCACCAGTGATTCACCTTTTGGGGCCCTTATCTACAATGAGCAGTTCTTC.

This chain links TRBV28 with TRBJ1-2; D call uncertain. CDR3 size: 13 residues. Trimming removed 8 bases from V and 3 bases from J, with 13 bases in between. Germline lookup yields CDR1 MDHEN and CDR2 SYDVKM. The CDR3 protein is CASGSGSDYGYTF. DNA of the CDR3: TGTGCCAGCGGGAGTGGCAGCGACTATGGCTACACCTTC.

The gene calls are TRBV27 and TRBJ2-7, with TRBD2 as a possible D gene (6 bases). Germline CDR1 is MNHEY and CDR2 is SMNVEV (reference sequence). Between the trimmed V and J ends, which lost 1 base and 6 bases, there was a span of 13 bases. The CDR3 has 14 residues. The CDR3 nucleotides are TGTGCCAGCAGTTTATGGGGGAGGTCTGCCGAGCAGTACTTC. Protein: CASSLWGRSAEQYF.

V is TRBV3-1 (or the pseudogene TRBV3-2) and J is TRBJ1-5; 8 bases align to TRBD1. The CDR3 is made up of 15 amino acids. V shed 5 bases, J shed 6 bases, and the junction held 9 bases outside the gene matches. Germline V CDR1 and CDR2: LGHDT, YNNKEL (reference sequence). The CDR3 nucleotides read TGTGCCAGCAGCACCGGACAGGGAGGAGGTCAGCCCCAGCATTTT. Translated, it gives CASSTGQGGGQPQHF.

The chain recombines TRBV28 with TRBJ1-3; D remains unclear. Germline V gene data show CDR1 as MDHEN and CDR2 as SYDVKM. Trimming stripped 6 bases from V and 0 bases from J, with 12 bases between. This CDR3 comprises 15 residues. Here the CDR3 reads CASSVDGSSGNTIYF. The CDR3 coding sequence is TGTGCCAGCAGCGTAGACGGGAGCTCTGGAAACACCATATATTTT.

The gene calls are TRBV29-1 and TRBJ1-1, with D possibly being TRBD1 (5 bases). This CDR3 has 12 residues. The germline V gene has CDR1 SQVTM and CDR2 ANQGSEA. V lost 6 bases to trimming and J lost 4 bases, with 12 bases between them. CDR3: CSVRGGGTEAFF. The CDR3 DNA is TGCAGCGTGAGGGGAGGCGGCACTGAAGCTTTCTTT.

The rearrangement joins TRBV7-9 to TRBJ1-4; tentatively, D is TRBD1 (6 bases). CDR1 and CDR2 (germline): SEHNR, FQNEAQ (reference sequence). This CDR3 comprises 18 residues. The V end was cut by 5 bases, the J end by 0 bases, with 19 bases between. The CDR3 spells CASSPRTASSATNEKLFF. CDR3 DNA: TGTGCCAGCAGCCCGAGGACAGCCTCAAGTGCAACTAATGAAAAACTGTTTTTT.

The V and J genes are TRBV14 and TRBJ2-3, with D perhaps matching TRBD2 (6 bases). V lost 1 base and J lost 4, with 18 bases in between. This CDR3 comprises 17 residues. Germline lookup yields CDR1 SGHDN and CDR2 FVKESK. The CDR3 nucleotides are TGTGCCAGCAGCCAAGCTACCGCCCGGGAGCGGGCAGATACGCAGTATTTT. This encodes CASSQATARERADTQYF.

This clone was counted between two and nine times. The chain combines TRBV5-1 with TRBJ1-3, with D tentatively TRBD1 (6 bases). Germline V gives CDR1 SGHRS, CDR2 YFSETQ. The length of the CDR3 is 16 residues. V was cut by 0 bases and J by 3 bases, with 13 bases left in between. CDR3 nucleotide sequence: TGCGCCAGCAGCTTGGCCGATGGGGGCTATGGAAACACCATATATTTT. Translated: CASSLADGGYGNTIYF.

The V and J genes are TRBV15 and TRBJ1-2; TRBD1 is a possible D gene (6 bases). V lost 0 bases, J lost 8 bases, and 34 bases lay in between. The CDR3 spans 21 residues. Per the germline V gene, CDR1 is LNHNV and CDR2 is YYDKDF (reference sequence). Here the CDR3 reads CATSREYGGGFIGGGFFGYTF. The CDR3 DNA is TGTGCCACCAGCAGAGAATATGGAGGAGGCTTTATTGGGGGCGGGTTTTTCGGCTACACCTTC.

This chain uses TRBV10-3 with TRBJ2-1; perhaps TRBD2 as D (6 bases). The CDR3 loop spans 12 amino acids. CDR1 and CDR2 (germline): ENHRY, SYGVKD. V lost 4 bases to trimming and J lost 7 bases, with 8 bases between them. For the CDR3, the DNA is TGTGCCATCAGTGGCGGGACTAATGAGCAGTTCTTC. Translating gives CAISGGTNEQFF.

The chain carries TRBV10-3 and TRBJ1-1, with D perhaps matching TRBD1 (5 bases). Per germline, CDR1 ENHRY and CDR2 SYGVKD. The CDR3 length is 12 residues. V dropped 0 bases and J dropped 8 bases, with 7 bases sitting between them. The CDR3 sequence is CAISESGGEAFF. The CDR3 DNA sequence: TGTGCCATCAGTGAGTCTGGGGGGGAAGCTTTCTTT.

V and J are TRBV18 and TRBJ2-2; 7 bases line up with TRBD2. The germline CDR1 and CDR2 sequences are KGHSH and LQKENI. After removal of 0 bases from V and 7 bases from J, the junction contained 14 bases not matched to a gene. The CDR3 is 18 residues long. Here the CDR3 DNA reads TGTGCCAGCTCACCACCAGCGGGGATAAACAACCTTGACGGGGAGCTGTTTTTT. Translating gives CASSPPAGINNLDGELFF.